These T cell receptor beta chains were read from a single sample in a study of Ad26.COV2.S vaccination and SARS-CoV-2 variants. Clones were sequenced by immunoSEQ multiplex PCR, and TCRdb holds only the in-frame ones, with some missing. Here the sample spans more than 300,000 clones, approximately 86% being singletons. The sequenced sample was peripheral blood, obtained in a trial of Ad26.COV2.S vaccine versus placebo. Every receptor here comes from a person between 18 and 65 years old who received the Ad26.COV2.S COVID-19 vaccine or a placebo. The CDR3 runs from the conserved cysteine through the conserved F or W. D genes are given only for firm matches. Not all rows give a size; the values are once, few, many and, for expanded clones, a class.

D	length	size	V	J	CDR3	DNA
NA	15	NA	TRBV7-8	TRBJ1-5	CASSLAANSNQPQHF	TGTGCCAGCAGCTTAGCTGCGAATAGCAATCAGCCCCAGCATTTT
NA	17	once	TRBV21-1	TRBJ1-1	CASSTHRGRVLNTEAFF	TGTGCCAGCAGCACACACAGGGGGCGCGTCCTGAACACTGAAGCTTTCTTT
NA	16	NA	TRBV4-3	TRBJ2-7	CASSQAISIYTYEQYF	TGCGCCAGCAGCCAAGCCATATCAATTTACACCTACGAGCAGTACTTC
TRBD2	16	NA	TRBV7-9	TRBJ2-2	CASPLLRTSGSGELFF	TGTGCCAGCCCCCTACTCCGGACTAGCGGGTCCGGGGAGCTGTTTTTT
NA	15	once	TRBV4-1	TRBJ2-3	CASSQGRKNTDTQYF	TGCGCCAGCAGCCAAGGCAGGAAAAACACAGATACGCAGTATTTT
NA	15	once	TRBV7-9	TRBJ2-5	CASSLAVSPPETQYF	TGTGCCAGCAGCTTAGCGGTTAGCCCTCCAGAGACCCAGTACTTC
NA	14	few	TRBV7-2	TRBJ1-1	CASSLGRGNTEAFF	TGTGCCAGCAGCTTAGGACGGGGGAACACTGAAGCTTTCTTT
NA	15	few	TRBV4-2	TRBJ1-2	CASSQESTHNYGYTF	TGTGCCAGCAGCCAAGAATCCACACACAACTATGGCTACACCTTC
TRBD2	15	NA	TRBV6-5	TRBJ2-3	CASSLLAGNTDTQYF	TGTGCCAGCAGTCTATTAGCGGGAAACACAGATACGCAGTATTTT
NA	13	NA	TRBV18	TRBJ2-7	CASSPGAPYEQYF	TGTGCCAGCTCTCCAGGGGCTCCCTACGAGCAGTACTTC
NA	14	NA	TRBV3-1/TRBV3-2	TRBJ2-3	CASSQGTTADTQYF	TGTGCCAGCAGCCAAGGGACCACGGCAGATACGCAGTATTTT
NA	16	NA	TRBV5-6	TRBJ1-1	CASSSGLEGLNTEAFF	TGTGCCAGCAGCTCTGGTTTGGAGGGGTTGAACACTGAAGCTTTCTTT
TRBD2	15	few	TRBV5-1	TRBJ2-1	CASSLGLAGGREQFF	TGCGCCAGCAGCTTGGGTCTAGCGGGAGGAAGGGAGCAGTTCTTC